Listed below are T cell receptor beta chains from one sample, sequenced in a study of T cell changes during pregnancy in multiple sclerosis. Some clones are missing from TCRdb's copy, which holds only in-frame ones; the method was immunoSEQ multiplex PCR. The table has 50,000 or so clones, 85% to 95% seen once; the top ten hold 0.25%. The sequences come from CD4+ T cells from peripheral blood mononuclear cells, collected in the third trimester of pregnancy. The receptors were sampled from a female donor with multiple sclerosis, enrolled in a pregnancy study. CDR3s include the opening cysteine and the closing phenylalanine or tryptophan. D genes are given only for firm matches. Clone size, where shown, is once, few, many, or a class for clones that have expanded.

V gene,J gene,clone size,D gene,CDR3 protein,CDR3 DNA
TRBV18,TRBJ1-1,-,-,CASSPLDRQVTEAFF,TGTGCCAGCTCACCACTCGACAGGCAGGTGACTGAAGCTTTCTTT
TRBV20-1,TRBJ2-3,-,-,CSALASDTQYF,TGCAGTGCTTTAGCATCCGATACGCAGTATTTT
TRBV10-3,TRBJ1-1,-,-,CAIGSRLSNTEAFF,TGTGCCATTGGGAGCAGATTGTCGAACACTGAAGCTTTCTTT
TRBV28,TRBJ2-5,-,-,CASSLQGRETQYF,TGTGCCAGCAGTTTACAGGGCCGAGAGACCCAGTACTTC
TRBV10-3,TRBJ1-2,-,-,CATEGGEGYGYTF,TGTGCCACCGAAGGGGGAGAGGGCTATGGCTACACCTTC
TRBV6-1,TRBJ1-3,-,TRBD1,CASSEEAGGASGNTIYF,TGTGCCAGCAGTGAAGAGGCAGGGGGCGCATCCGGAAACACCATATATTTT
TRBV19,TRBJ2-1,-,-,CASSFGQLYNEQFF,TGTGCCAGTAGTTTTGGACAGCTTTACAATGAGCAGTTCTTC
TRBV18,TRBJ1-1,-,TRBD1,CASSPGQAEAFF,TGTGCCAGCTCCCCTGGACAGGCTGAAGCTTTCTTT
TRBV11-2,TRBJ1-1,-,-,CASSLSQGTEAFF,TGTGCCAGCAGCTTATCGCAGGGAACTGAAGCTTTCTTT
TRBV6-1,TRBJ2-2,-,TRBD2,CASSEGLAGMTGELFF,TGTGCCAGCAGTGAGGGACTAGCGGGGATGACCGGGGAGCTGTTTTTT
TRBV25-1,TRBJ1-1,-,TRBD1,CASSVGQAKAFF,TGTGCCAGCAGTGTTGGACAGGCGAAAGCTTTCTTT
TRBV5-6,TRBJ2-7,-,TRBD2,CASSVTGTSYTEQYF,TGTGCCAGCAGCGTTACCGGGACTAGTTATACTGAGCAGTACTTC
TRBV4-1,TRBJ2-1,once,-,CASSQASDEQFF,TGCGCCAGCAGCCAAGCTTCTGATGAGCAGTTCTTC
TRBV6-1,TRBJ2-7,-,-,CASTPRGGEQYF,TGTGCCAGCACTCCCAGGGGTGGCGAGCAGTACTTC
TRBV6-5,TRBJ2-1,-,TRBD2,CASRYSGASYNEQFF,TGTGCCAGCAGGTATAGCGGGGCCTCCTACAATGAGCAGTTCTTC
TRBV29-1,TRBJ2-1,-,-,CSVPGLPPSSYNEQFF,TGCAGCGTCCCGGGACTCCCACCAAGCTCCTACAATGAGCAGTTCTTC
TRBV9,TRBJ1-2,-,-,CAPCTGNYGYTF,TGTGCCCCCTGCACAGGTAACTATGGCTACACCTTC
TRBV18,TRBJ1-2,-,-,CASSPAGEAYGYTF,TGTGCCAGCTCACCAGCGGGGGAGGCGTATGGCTACACCTTC
TRBV28,TRBJ1-5,-,TRBD1,CASSRRDRPNQPQHF,TGTGCCAGCAGCCGCCGGGACAGGCCCAATCAGCCCCAGCATTTT
TRBV6-7,TRBJ2-7,-,-,CASSPIAVGGSSYEQYF,TGTGCCAGCAGCCCCATTGCGGTGGGGGGAAGCTCCTACGAGCAGTACTTC
TRBV5-6,TRBJ2-3,-,TRBD2,CASVEAGGSSDTQYF,TGTGCCAGCGTCGAGGCGGGCGGGAGTTCAGATACGCAGTATTTT
TRBV27,TRBJ2-2,-,TRBD2,CASRGLAGVGELFF,TGTGCCAGCCGGGGACTAGCGGGAGTCGGGGAGCTGTTTTTT
TRBV27,TRBJ2-5,-,TRBD2,CASSFREGKTQYF,TGTGCCAGCAGTTTCCGGGAGGGAAAGACCCAGTACTTC
TRBV5-6,TRBJ2-7,-,-,CASSLTSWGTQNTYEQYF,TGTGCCAGCAGCTTGACGTCGTGGGGGACTCAAAACACCTACGAGCAGTACTTC
TRBV18,TRBJ2-1,-,TRBD2,CASSPPPFGGSSYNEQFF,TGTGCCAGCTCACCACCCCCCTTCGGCGGGAGCTCCTACAATGAGCAGTTCTTC
TRBV29-1,TRBJ2-4,-,TRBD1,CSVSRDRRLAKNIQYF,TGCAGCGTTTCCCGGGACAGGAGGCTAGCCAAAAACATTCAGTACTTC
TRBV28,TRBJ1-5,-,-,CASSITAINQPQHF,TGTGCCAGCAGTATAACAGCTATCAATCAGCCCCAGCATTTT
TRBV19,TRBJ2-1,-,-,CASSIAGVNEQFF,TGTGCCAGTAGTATAGCAGGGGTCAATGAGCAGTTCTTC
TRBV7-2,TRBJ1-4,-,-,CASSLTVGEKLFF,TGTGCCAGCAGTTTAACGGTGGGCGAAAAACTGTTTTTT
TRBV5-1,TRBJ2-5,-,-,CASSLTGTETQYF,TGCGCCAGCAGCTTGACAGGGACGGAGACCCAGTACTTC
TRBV9,TRBJ2-2,-,TRBD2,CASSLGLAGGPPTGELFF,TGTGCCAGCAGCCTGGGACTAGCGGGAGGGCCGCCCACCGGGGAGCTGTTTTTT
TRBV6-1,TRBJ1-1,-,-,CASRMRTVNTEAFF,TGTGCCAGCAGGATGAGAACGGTGAACACTGAAGCTTTCTTT
TRBV6-5,TRBJ2-2,-,-,CASSPIITGELFF,TGTGCCAGCAGCCCAATCATCACCGGGGAGCTGTTTTTT
TRBV27,TRBJ1-4,-,TRBD1,CASRPRGQQRTNEKLFF,TGTGCCAGCAGACCAAGGGGGCAGCAGCGGACTAATGAAAAACTGTTTTTT
TRBV14,TRBJ1-1,once,TRBD1,CASSQDWTGRRTEAFF,TGTGCCAGCAGCCAAGATTGGACAGGGCGAAGAACTGAAGCTTTCTTT
TRBV2,TRBJ2-7,-,TRBD1,CASSDRSGTGSSYEQYF,TGTGCCAGCAGTGATCGGTCGGGGACAGGGAGCTCCTACGAGCAGTACTTC
TRBV30,TRBJ1-5,-,-,CAWSPGGANQPQHF,TGTGCCTGGAGTCCGGGGGGTGCCAATCAGCCCCAGCATTTT
TRBV2,TRBJ1-5,-,-,CASSVTGNQPQHF,TGTGCCAGCAGTGTCACAGGGAATCAGCCCCAGCATTTT
TRBV6-5,TRBJ2-1,-,-,CASRVGVSNEQFF,TGTGCCAGCAGGGTCGGGGTTTCAAATGAGCAGTTCTTC
TRBV6-1,TRBJ1-2,-,-,CASSEKQGRANYGYTF,TGTGCCAGCAGTGAAAAACAGGGTAGGGCGAACTATGGCTACACCTTC
TRBV6-1,TRBJ1-5,-,-,CASSEEAGLLSAQHF,TGTGCCAGCAGTGAAGAGGCAGGGCTTCTATCGGCCCAGCATTTT
TRBV27,TRBJ1-5,-,-,CASSSSNGGAQHF,TGTGCCAGCAGTTCCTCTAACGGGGGAGCCCAGCATTTT
TRBV2,TRBJ2-5,-,-,CASSGTEGPETQYF,TGTGCCAGCAGTGGGACAGAAGGACCAGAGACCCAGTACTTC
TRBV7-2,TRBJ1-2,-,-,CASSLGSWTPNYGYTF,TGTGCCAGCAGCTTAGGGTCGTGGACACCGAACTATGGCTACACCTTC
TRBV9,TRBJ2-5,-,-,CASSTSQAQETQYF,TGTGCCAGCAGCACCTCGCAGGCCCAAGAGACCCAGTACTTC
TRBV18,TRBJ2-7,-,TRBD2,CASSPPSSGASYEQYF,TGTGCCAGCTCACCACCATCTAGCGGGGCCTCCTACGAGCAGTACTTC
TRBV28,TRBJ1-1,-,TRBD1,CASSPTGFGITEAFF,TGTGCCAGCAGCCCGACAGGGTTCGGGATCACTGAAGCTTTCTTT
TRBV5-6,TRBJ2-1,-,TRBD2,CASTARGGVSSYNEQFF,TGTGCCAGCACGGCACGGGGGGGGGTGAGCTCCTACAATGAGCAGTTCTTC
TRBV5-4,TRBJ2-5,-,-,CASSLTGYQETQYF,TGTGCCAGCAGCTTAACAGGGTACCAAGAGACCCAGTACTTC
TRBV5-1,TRBJ2-3,-,-,CASSLFDTLSTDTQYF,TGCGCCAGCAGCCTATTCGACACGTTGAGCACAGATACGCAGTATTTT
TRBV19,TRBJ2-5,-,TRBD1,CASSPTGVETQYF,TGTGCCAGTAGCCCGACAGGGGTAGAGACCCAGTACTTC
TRBV30,TRBJ2-5,-,-,CAWTLGQETQYF,TGTGCCTGGACCCTCGGGCAAGAGACCCAGTACTTC
TRBV28,TRBJ2-1,-,-,CASSPGPGRYNEQFF,TGTGCCAGCAGTCCAGGCCCCGGGAGATACAATGAGCAGTTCTTC
TRBV7-2,TRBJ2-7,-,TRBD2,CASSSGTSVSYEQYF,TGTGCCAGCAGCTCTGGGACTAGCGTCTCCTACGAGCAGTACTTC